The source of this T cell receptor (beta chain) is a study of cytomegalovirus exposure and HLA in healthy donors. This CDR3 has 15 residues. CDR1 is SGHVS and CDR2 is FQNEAQ in the germline V gene. The V and J ends lost 5 bases and 1 base respectively, with 9 bases between them. Study-wide points: According to an earlier analysis, most TCR beta V segments yielded productive rearrangements about 90% or about 30% of the time.

A remark on this clone: Antigen specificity is unknown.

Use of 60 Vbeta and 13 Jbeta primers characterized the PCR. Libraries were prepared by immunoSEQ multiplex PCR; TCRdb keeps only in-frame clonotypes and omits some of them. The data contain 190,000 or so clones, more than 75% of them singletons. The sequence was obtained from a woman aged 45-59 years in good health and CMV-seropositive. The rearrangement uses TRBV7-8 and TRBJ2-6; no firm D call. Sequencing was carried out using PBMCs. This CDR3 is CASSIAFSGANVLTF. For the CDR3, the DNA is TGTGCCAGCAGCATCGCGTTTTCTGGGGCCAACGTCCTGACTTTC.